One sample yielded the 16 T cell receptor beta chains listed below, sequenced in a study of T cell changes during pregnancy in multiple sclerosis. Using immunoSEQ multiplex PCR, the repertoire was profiled, and TCRdb retains in-frame clones only, with some absent. The sample contains about 70,000 clones, 91% of which appear only once. Sample: peripheral blood, taken in the first trimester of pregnancy. The receptors stem from a female donor with multiple sclerosis, enrolled in a pregnancy study.

This clone appeared once. The chain combines TRBV21-1 with TRBJ1-5. TRBV21-1 has pseudogene status. The CDR3 has 16 amino acids. DNA of the CDR3: TGTGCCAGCAGGGAAGGAGTACATTGGCATCATCAGCCCCAGCATTTT. Translating gives CASREGVHWHHQPQHF.

This sequence joins TRBV6-6 and TRBJ2-7; TRBD2 matches at 7 bases. The J segment lost 7 bases and the V segment lost 8 bases, leaving 14 bases of the junction unmatched. The CDR3 length is 14 residues. Germline V lookup: CDR1 MNHNY, CDR2 SVGAGI (reference sequence). This chain's CDR3 is CASSAAGDYGEQYF. The CDR3 DNA sequence: TGTGCCAGCTCCGCGGCGGGGGACTACGGAGAGCAGTACTTC.

The CDR3 spells CAIRNRGDQPQHF. DNA for the CDR3: TGTGCCATCAGAAACAGGGGGGATCAGCCCCAGCATTTT. The chain employs TRBV10-3 and TRBJ1-5; 8 positions agree with TRBD1. The CDR3 is made up of 13 amino acids. CDR1 and CDR2 from the germline V gene are ENHRY and SYGVKD. Germline trimming cut 6 bases from V and 5 bases from J; bases unmatched to any gene: 3.

The chain has TRBV2 and TRBJ2-5; 7 positions match TRBD2. The germline V gene has CDR1 SNHLY and CDR2 FYNNEI. V shed 2 bases, J shed 2 bases, and the junction held 2 bases outside the gene matches. This CDR3 has 14 residues. CDR3 bases: TGTGCCAGCAGTGAAATTAGCGGGCAAGAGACCCAGTACTTC. It specifies CASSEISGQETQYF.

V is TRBV7-7 and J is TRBJ2-5; 10 positions agree with TRBD1. Trimming at V came to 5 bases and at J to 4 bases, leaving 4 bases not matched to a gene. CDR3 length: 14 amino acids. From germline, CDR1 is SSHAT and CDR2 FNYEAQ (reference sequence). CDR3 protein: CASSADRGPETQYF. In DNA, the CDR3 is TGTGCCAGCAGCGCTGACAGGGGGCCAGAGACCCAGTACTTC. Together with reference TRBV7-7 and TRBJ2-5, the CDR3 gives the full variable domain: GAGVSQSPRYKVTKRGQDVTLRCDPISSHATLYWYQQALGQGPEFLTYFNYEAQPDKSGLPSDRFSAERPEGSISTLTIQRTEQRDSAMYRCASSADRGPETQYFGPGTRLLVL.

The chain is built from TRBV7-2 and TRBJ1-2; 10 bases line up with TRBD1. This CDR3 is 14 amino acids long. Germline CDR1 and CDR2: SGHTA and FQGNSA. The ends lost 5 bases at V and 8 bases at J; junction bases unmatched: 8. The CDR3 DNA reads as TGTGCCAGCAGCCTCAGCGGGGACAGGGGAGGCTACACCTTC. It encodes CASSLSGDRGGYTF.

The V call is TRBV5-8, the J call TRBJ1-1, with D possibly TRBD1 on 5 matching bases. Germline CDR1 reads SGHTS; CDR2 reads YDEGEE. The CDR3 loop spans 14 amino acids. V lost 4 bases to trimming and J lost 4 bases, with 14 bases between them. Written as DNA, the CDR3 is TGTGCCAGCAGCAACGCGGGGGGGTTCACTGAAGCTTTCTTT. It is translated as CASSNAGGFTEAFF.

The V gene is TRBV11-3, the J gene TRBJ2-7; 14 bases are a match to TRBD2. Trimming removed 0 bases from V and 5 bases from J; junction bases left unmatched: 6. This CDR3 spans 17 amino acids. Germline V lookup: CDR1 SGHNT, CDR2 YENEEA. In DNA, the CDR3 is TGTGCCAGCAGCTTAGATTTCCCGGGACTAGCGGGAGACGAGCAGTACTTC. Encoded protein: CASSLDFPGLAGDEQYF.

V is TRBV7-2 and J is TRBJ2-7, with 8 bases fitting TRBD1. Germline lookup yields CDR1 SGHTA and CDR2 FQGNSA. This CDR3 region has 13 residues. V shed 5 bases and J 7 bases; nucleotides not matched to a gene: 7. The CDR3 reads CASSLRQGLEQYF. The CDR3 nucleotides read TGTGCCAGCAGCCTCAGACAGGGGCTGGAGCAGTACTTC. Full variable domain (remainder filled in from reference TRBV7-2 and TRBJ2-7): GAGVSQSPSNKVTEKGKDVELRCDPISGHTALYWYRQSLGQGLEFLIYFQGNSAPDKSGLPSDRFSAERTGGSVSTLTIQRTQQEDSAVYLCASSLRQGLEQYFGPGTRLTVT.

CDR3 sequence: CASAPGLGTTDTQYF. CDR3 coding DNA: TGTGCCAGCGCCCCGGGACTAGGGACCACAGATACGCAGTATTTT. This sequence joins TRBV2 and TRBJ2-3; 8 nucleotides line up with TRBD2. The length of the CDR3 is 15 residues. V gave up 8 bases and J gave up 2 bases; unmatched junction bases: 9. The germline CDR1 and CDR2 sequences are SNHLY and FYNNEI.

This chain joins TRBV5-1 and TRBJ2-7; possible D gene TRBD1, 5 bases. This CDR3 has 15 amino acids. Deletions cut 4 bases from V and 1 base from J, with 15 bases between. Germline-derived CDR1 and CDR2 are SGHRS and YFSETQ. CDR3 protein: CASSDDQPGSYEQYF. CDR3 in DNA: TGCGCCAGCAGCGATGATCAGCCAGGGTCCTACGAGCAGTACTTC.

The CDR3 reads CASSVGGPQETQYF. The CDR3, as DNA: TGCGCCAGCAGTGTCGGCGGGCCCCAAGAGACCCAGTACTTC. J is TRBJ2-5 and V is TRBV10-1; possible D gene TRBD2, 5 bases. In germline, CDR1 is WNHNN, CDR2 SYGVQD (reference sequence). The CDR3 length is 14 residues. Trimming took 4 bases from V and 1 from J, leaving 10 bases between them.

This rearrangement joins TRBV7-9 to TRBJ2-5; perhaps TRBD2 as D (5 bases). The CDR3 runs to 14 residues. Germline CDR1 SEHNR, CDR2 FQNEAQ (reference sequence). Trimming shortened V by 9 bases and J by 1 base, and 15 bases separated the two germline ends. The CDR3 DNA reads TGTGCCAGTAACACGGGGAGCTTCCAAGAGACCCAGTACTTC. This codes for CASNTGSFQETQYF.

The rearrangement uses TRBV28 and TRBJ2-7; 7 nucleotides match TRBD2. This CDR3 is 15 amino acids long. From germline, CDR1 is MDHEN and CDR2 SYDVKM. Unmatched junction bases numbered 11, after V lost 6 bases and J lost 3 bases. CDR3 protein: CASSKLASTHYEQYF. The CDR3 DNA reads TGTGCCAGCAGCAAACTAGCGAGTACGCACTACGAGCAGTACTTC.

CDR3 in amino acids: CASSFGLAGTDTQYF. The CDR3, as DNA: TGTGCCAGCAGCTTCGGACTAGCGGGCACAGATACGCAGTATTTT. The V gene is TRBV7-3, the J gene TRBJ2-3; TRBD2 matches 10 bases. The CDR3 sequence is 15 residues long. Germline values: CDR1 SGHTA, CDR2 FQGTGA. The junction had 1 base not matched to a gene; V was cut back by 3 bases and J by 1 base.

The chain combines TRBV27 with TRBJ2-2; D not resolved. CDR1 MNHEY and CDR2 SMNVEV come from the germline V gene (reference sequence). The CDR3 has 17 amino acids. Trimming removed 4 bases from V and 1 base from J, with 16 bases in between. The CDR3 is CASSSPPSARNTGELFF. In nucleotides, the CDR3 is TGTGCCAGCAGTTCCCCCCCTAGTGCCCGGAACACCGGGGAGCTGTTTTTT.